Listed below are T cell receptor beta chains from one sample, sequenced in a study of immune evolution from preneoplasia to lung adenocarcinoma. Profiled with immunoSEQ multiplex PCR; TCRdb holds only in-frame clones, not every one. Among around 3,500 clones listed, 77% were seen once. Sequencing used FFPE adjacent normal lung tissue. These receptors all stem from a person aged 65 to 85 with lung adenocarcinoma. Each CDR3 is given with its conserved first and last residue. Fields, in order: CDR3 length, J gene, V gene, clone size, D gene, CDR3 DNA, CDR3 protein. D genes are given only for firm matches. Rows give clone size only sometimes, using once, few, many, or a class for an expanded clone.

length: 14
J: TRBJ1-5
V: TRBV7-2
size: NA
D: NA
DNA: TGTGCCAGCAGCTCCCTAGGTAGCAATCAGCCCCAGCATTTT
CDR3: CASSSLGSNQPQHF

length: 15
J: TRBJ2-5
V: TRBV5-4
size: NA
D: TRBD1
DNA: TGTGCCAGCAGTTTTACGACAGGGCTCGGAGAGACCCAGTACTTC
CDR3: CASSFTTGLGETQYF

length: 15
J: TRBJ2-3
V: TRBV7-9
size: NA
D: TRBD2
DNA: TGTGCCAGCAGCATTACCTCTAGCGGTACAGATACGCAGTATTTT
CDR3: CASSITSSGTDTQYF

length: 15
J: TRBJ2-3
V: TRBV14
size: NA
D: NA
DNA: TGTGCCAGCAGCCAACAGCTGGGTAGTGCAGATACGCAGTATTTT
CDR3: CASSQQLGSADTQYF

length: 15
J: TRBJ2-3
V: TRBV7-2
size: NA
D: NA
DNA: TGTGCCAGCAGCTCCGCCGGGACTAGCACAGATACGCAGTATTTT
CDR3: CASSSAGTSTDTQYF

length: 17
J: TRBJ1-2
V: TRBV7-2
size: NA
D: NA
DNA: TGTGCCAGCAGCTCGGACAACAGGGCGGGGAGTAACTATGGCTACATCTTC
CDR3: CASSSDNRAGSNYGYIF

length: 13
J: TRBJ2-2
V: TRBV28
size: few
D: NA
DNA: TGTGCCAGCAGTTTAGTAGACACCGGGGAGCTGTTTTTT
CDR3: CASSLVDTGELFF

length: 18
J: TRBJ1-5
V: TRBV12-5
size: NA
D: TRBD1
DNA: TGTGCTAGTGTTCCGGGACAGGGGACTTCCTATAGCAATCAGCCCCAGCATTTT
CDR3: CASVPGQGTSYSNQPQHF

length: 15
J: TRBJ2-7
V: TRBV6-4
size: few
D: TRBD1
DNA: TGTGCCAGCAGTGAGTTGGCAGGGGGATCCTACGAGCAGTACTTC
CDR3: CASSELAGGSYEQYF

length: 15
J: TRBJ1-5
V: TRBV10-3
size: NA
D: TRBD1
DNA: TGTGCCATCAGTGCCGGGGGACAGAACAATCAGCCCCAGCATTTT
CDR3: CAISAGGQNNQPQHF

length: 15
J: TRBJ2-2
V: TRBV5-4
size: NA
D: NA
DNA: TGTGCCAGCGCATTAGGAGCGGGGAACACCGGGGAGCTGTTTTTT
CDR3: CASALGAGNTGELFF

length: 16
J: TRBJ1-6
V: TRBV6-1
size: few
D: NA
DNA: TGTGCCAGCAGTGAGAAAGGGGTAGGGGGGAATTCACCCCTCCACTTT
CDR3: CASSEKGVGGNSPLHF

length: 14
J: TRBJ2-1
V: TRBV19
size: NA
D: NA
DNA: TGTGCCAGTAGTATCCGGGTTTCCAACAATGAGCAGTTCTTC
CDR3: CASSIRVSNNEQFF

length: 14
J: TRBJ1-5
V: TRBV5-4
size: once
D: NA
DNA: TGTGCCAGCAGTCCGGGTGGGAGCAATCAGCCCCAGCATTTT
CDR3: CASSPGGSNQPQHF

length: 13
J: TRBJ1-1
V: TRBV5-6
size: NA
D: NA
DNA: TGTGCCAGCAGCGAGGATACGAACACTGAAGCTTTCTTT
CDR3: CASSEDTNTEAFF

length: 12
J: TRBJ2-1
V: TRBV6-1
size: NA
D: NA
DNA: TGTGCCATCCGACGTATGGTCCATGAGCAGTTCTTC
CDR3: CAIRRMVHEQFF

length: 17
J: TRBJ2-7
V: TRBV13
size: NA
D: TRBD2
DNA: TGTGCCAGCAGCTCGAGGCGCGCTAGCGGGGGAACCTACGAGCAGTACTTC
CDR3: CASSSRRASGGTYEQYF

length: 12
J: TRBJ1-4
V: TRBV7-6
size: NA
D: NA
DNA: TGTGCCAGCAGCCCCCCCGGGGGGTTACTGTTTTTT
CDR3: CASSPPGGLLFF

length: 20
J: TRBJ2-7
V: TRBV2
size: NA
D: TRBD2
DNA: TGTGCCAGCAGTGACAGGGCGGGAGTACATTGGGTAGGATCTGGAAGCGAGCAGTACTTC
CDR3: CASSDRAGVHWVGSGSEQYF

length: 14
J: TRBJ2-2
V: TRBV6-5
size: few
D: NA
DNA: TGTGCCAGCAGTTACAGGGGATTCACCGGGGAGCTGTTTTTT
CDR3: CASSYRGFTGELFF

length: 15
J: TRBJ2-5
V: TRBV18
size: NA
D: TRBD2
DNA: TGTGCCAGCTCACGCGTTTCGGCGGGAGAGGAGACCCAGTACTTC
CDR3: CASSRVSAGEETQYF

length: 13
J: TRBJ2-5
V: TRBV25-1
size: NA
D: NA
DNA: TGTGCCAGCAGTGAGAAAGGGCGAGAGACCCAGTACTTC
CDR3: CASSEKGRETQYF

length: 12
J: TRBJ2-1
V: TRBV7-2
size: once
D: NA
DNA: TGTGCCAGCAGCTTAGCGCGAGGTGAGCAGTTCTTC
CDR3: CASSLARGEQFF

length: 15
J: TRBJ2-1
V: TRBV7-2
size: once
D: NA
DNA: TGTGCCAGCAGCTTTCGCGGGAACTCCTACAATGAGCAGTTCTTC
CDR3: CASSFRGNSYNEQFF

length: 15
J: TRBJ2-3
V: TRBV5-1
size: NA
D: NA
DNA: TGCGCCAGCAGCTTCGAGGGCCGCAGCACAGATACGCAGTATTTT
CDR3: CASSFEGRSTDTQYF

length: 12
J: TRBJ1-6
V: TRBV25-1
size: once
D: NA
DNA: TGTGCCAGCACTAATACAGGGCTTCACCTCCACTTT
CDR3: CASTNTGLHLHF

length: 14
J: TRBJ2-2
V: TRBV5-1
size: NA
D: NA
DNA: TGCGCCAGCAGCCCCGCAACCTGGACAGGGGAGCTGTTTTTT
CDR3: CASSPATWTGELFF

length: 14
J: TRBJ1-6
V: TRBV6-5
size: once
D: NA
DNA: TGTGCCAGCAGTCCCGGGATTTATAATTCACCCCTCCACTTT
CDR3: CASSPGIYNSPLHF

length: 13
J: TRBJ2-7
V: TRBV27
size: NA
D: NA
DNA: TGTGCCAGCAGTTTATCCTTGGGGGGCGAGCAGTACTTC
CDR3: CASSLSLGGEQYF

length: 14
J: TRBJ1-4
V: TRBV14
size: NA
D: NA
DNA: TGTGCCAGCAGCCCCGGCCGGGGAAATGAAAAACTGTTTTTT
CDR3: CASSPGRGNEKLFF

length: 16
J: TRBJ1-5
V: TRBV28
size: NA
D: TRBD1
DNA: TGTGCCAGCAGTTTAGGACAGGCTTATAGCAATCAGCCCCAGCATTTT
CDR3: CASSLGQAYSNQPQHF

length: 15
J: TRBJ2-7
V: TRBV6-5
size: NA
D: TRBD2
DNA: TGTGCCAGCAGTCTACTGAGCGGGAGGAGTAACGAGCAGTACTTC
CDR3: CASSLLSGRSNEQYF